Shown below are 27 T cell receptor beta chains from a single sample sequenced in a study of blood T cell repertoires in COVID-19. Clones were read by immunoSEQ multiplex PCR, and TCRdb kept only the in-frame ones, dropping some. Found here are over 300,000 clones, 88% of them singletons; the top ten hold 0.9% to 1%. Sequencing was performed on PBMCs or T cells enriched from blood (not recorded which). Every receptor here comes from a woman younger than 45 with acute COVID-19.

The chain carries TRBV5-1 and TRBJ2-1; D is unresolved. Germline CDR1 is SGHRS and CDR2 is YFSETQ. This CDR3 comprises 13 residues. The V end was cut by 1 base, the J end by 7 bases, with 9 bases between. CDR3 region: CASSLTRPNEQFF. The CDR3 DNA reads TGCGCCAGCAGCTTGACTCGTCCTAATGAGCAGTTCTTC.

CDR3 protein: CASSQLSGTGEPQHF. The CDR3 bases are TGCGCCAGCAGCCAGCTGAGCGGGACAGGGGAGCCCCAGCATTTT. The rearrangement links TRBV4-1 to TRBJ1-5, with 10 positions matching TRBD1. The trim removed 3 bases at V and 8 bases at J, leaving 7 bases unmatched. The CDR3 contains 15 residues. Germline loops: CDR1 MGHRA, CDR2 YSYEKL.

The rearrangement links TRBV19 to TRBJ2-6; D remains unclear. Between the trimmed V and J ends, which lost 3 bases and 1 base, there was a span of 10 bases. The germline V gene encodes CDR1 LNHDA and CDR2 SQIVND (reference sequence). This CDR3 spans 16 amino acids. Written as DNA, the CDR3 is TGTGCCAGTAGTATCGGCGGAATTTCTGGGGCCAACGTCCTGACTTTC. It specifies CASSIGGISGANVLTF.

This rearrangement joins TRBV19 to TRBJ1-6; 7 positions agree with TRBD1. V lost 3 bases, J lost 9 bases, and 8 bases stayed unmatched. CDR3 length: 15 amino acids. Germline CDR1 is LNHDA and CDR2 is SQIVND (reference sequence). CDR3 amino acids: CASSIQTGVGSPLHF. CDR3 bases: TGTGCCAGTAGTATCCAAACAGGGGTAGGTTCACCCCTCCACTTT.

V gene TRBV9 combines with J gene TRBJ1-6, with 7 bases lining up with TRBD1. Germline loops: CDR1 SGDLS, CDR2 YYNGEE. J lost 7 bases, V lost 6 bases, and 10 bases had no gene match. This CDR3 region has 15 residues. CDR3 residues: CASTPQTGRNSPLHF. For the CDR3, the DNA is TGTGCCAGCACCCCCCAGACAGGGCGGAATTCACCCCTCCACTTT. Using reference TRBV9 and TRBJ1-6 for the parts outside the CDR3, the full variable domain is DSGVTQTPKHLITATGQRVTLRCSPRSGDLSVYWYQQSLDQGLQFLIQYYNGEERAKGNILERFSAQQFPDLHSELNLSSLELGDSALYFCASTPQTGRNSPLHFGNGTRLTVT.

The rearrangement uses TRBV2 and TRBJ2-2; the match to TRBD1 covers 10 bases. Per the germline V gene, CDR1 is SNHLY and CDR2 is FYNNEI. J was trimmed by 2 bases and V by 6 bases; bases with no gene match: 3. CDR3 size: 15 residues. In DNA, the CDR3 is TGTGCCAGCAGGGAGACAGGGGGCAACACCGGGGAGCTGTTTTTT. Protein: CASRETGGNTGELFF.

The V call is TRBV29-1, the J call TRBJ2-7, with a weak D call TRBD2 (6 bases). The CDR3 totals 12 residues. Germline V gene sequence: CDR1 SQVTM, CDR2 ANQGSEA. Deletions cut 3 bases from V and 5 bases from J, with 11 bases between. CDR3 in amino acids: CSVETSFHEQYF. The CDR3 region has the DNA TGCAGCGTTGAGACTAGTTTCCACGAGCAGTACTTC.

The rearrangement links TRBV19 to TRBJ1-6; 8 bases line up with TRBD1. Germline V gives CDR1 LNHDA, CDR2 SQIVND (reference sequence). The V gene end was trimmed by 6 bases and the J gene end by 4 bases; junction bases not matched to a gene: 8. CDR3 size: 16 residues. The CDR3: CASSIRTGKYNSPLHF. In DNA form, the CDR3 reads TGTGCCAGTAGCATCCGGACAGGGAAGTATAATTCACCCCTCCACTTT.

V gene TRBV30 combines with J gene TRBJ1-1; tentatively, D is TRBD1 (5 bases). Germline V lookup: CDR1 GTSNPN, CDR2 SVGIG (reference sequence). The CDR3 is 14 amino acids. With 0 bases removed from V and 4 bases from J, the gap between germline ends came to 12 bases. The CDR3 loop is CAWSVVGASTEAFF. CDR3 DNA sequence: TGTGCCTGGAGTGTGGTAGGGGCGAGCACTGAAGCTTTCTTT.

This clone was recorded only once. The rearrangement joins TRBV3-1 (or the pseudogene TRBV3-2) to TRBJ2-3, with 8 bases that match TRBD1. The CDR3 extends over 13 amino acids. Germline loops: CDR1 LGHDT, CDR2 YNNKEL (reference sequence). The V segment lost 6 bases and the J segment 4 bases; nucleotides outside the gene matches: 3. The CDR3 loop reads CASRRQGSDTQYF. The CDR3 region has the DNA TGTGCCAGCAGACGACAGGGGTCAGATACGCAGTATTTT.

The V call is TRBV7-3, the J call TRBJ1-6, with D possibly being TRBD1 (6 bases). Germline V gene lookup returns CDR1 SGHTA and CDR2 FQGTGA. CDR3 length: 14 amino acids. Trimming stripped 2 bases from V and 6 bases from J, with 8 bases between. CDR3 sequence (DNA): TGTGCCAGCAGCTTAGGACAGTTTAATTCACCCCTCCACTTT. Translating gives CASSLGQFNSPLHF. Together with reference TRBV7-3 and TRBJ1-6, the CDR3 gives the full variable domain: GAGVSQTPSNKVTEKGKYVELRCDPISGHTALYWYRQSLGQGPEFLIYFQGTGAADDSGLPNDRFFAVRPEGSVSTLKIQRTERGDSAVYLCASSLGQFNSPLHFGNGTRLTVT.

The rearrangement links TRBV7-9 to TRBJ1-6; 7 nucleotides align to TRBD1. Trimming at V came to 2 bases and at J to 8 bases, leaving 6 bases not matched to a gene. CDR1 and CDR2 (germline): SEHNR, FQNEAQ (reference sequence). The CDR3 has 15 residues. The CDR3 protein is CASSLQGVADSPLHF. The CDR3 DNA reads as TGTGCCAGCAGCTTACAGGGGGTAGCCGATTCACCCCTCCACTTT.

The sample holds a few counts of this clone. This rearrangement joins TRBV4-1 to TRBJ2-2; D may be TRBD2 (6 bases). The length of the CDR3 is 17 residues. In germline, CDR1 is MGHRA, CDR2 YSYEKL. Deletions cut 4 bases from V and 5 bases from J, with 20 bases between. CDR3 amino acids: CASSPIGEELGTGELFF. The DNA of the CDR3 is TGCGCCAGCAGCCCGATTGGGGAGGAGCTGGGGACCGGGGAGCTGTTTTTT.

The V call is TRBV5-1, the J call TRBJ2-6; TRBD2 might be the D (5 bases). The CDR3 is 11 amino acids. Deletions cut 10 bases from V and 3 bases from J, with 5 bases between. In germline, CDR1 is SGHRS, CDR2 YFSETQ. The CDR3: CARGGANVLTF. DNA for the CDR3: TGCGCCCGGGGTGGGGCCAACGTCCTGACTTTC.

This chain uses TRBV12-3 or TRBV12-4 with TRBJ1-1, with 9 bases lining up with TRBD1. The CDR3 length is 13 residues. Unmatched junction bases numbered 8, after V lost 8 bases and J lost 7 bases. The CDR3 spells CASGDTGGNEAFF. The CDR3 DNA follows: TGTGCCAGCGGGGATACAGGGGGCAATGAAGCTTTCTTT.

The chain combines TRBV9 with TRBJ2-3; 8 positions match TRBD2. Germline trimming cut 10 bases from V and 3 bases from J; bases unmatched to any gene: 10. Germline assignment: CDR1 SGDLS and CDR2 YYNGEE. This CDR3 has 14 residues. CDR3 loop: CASSRGGVTDTQYF. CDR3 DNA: TGTGCCTCTTCTCGGGGGGGCGTTACAGATACGCAGTATTTT.

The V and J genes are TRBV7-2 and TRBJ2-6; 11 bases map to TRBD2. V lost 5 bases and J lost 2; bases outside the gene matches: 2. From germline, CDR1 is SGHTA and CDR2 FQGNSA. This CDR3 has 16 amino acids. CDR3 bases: TGTGCCAGCAGCGTTAGCGGGGGGGCTGGGGCCAACGTCCTGACTTTC. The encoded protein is CASSVSGGAGANVLTF.

The DNA of the CDR3 is TGTGCCAGCAGCTTAGTAATTAGTACGTACGAGCAGTACTTC. Translating gives CASSLVISTYEQYF. The gene calls are TRBV7-2 and TRBJ2-7; D is ambiguous. The germline gives CDR1 SGHTA, CDR2 FQGNSA. There are 14 residues in the CDR3. The ends were cut back, 1 base at V and 4 bases at J, with 11 bases in the middle.

CDR3 in DNA: TGCAGTGCTAGTCAGGGGAACTACGAGCAGTACTTC. Its translation: CSASQGNYEQYF. The V call is TRBV20-1, the J call TRBJ2-7, with a possible D match to TRBD1 (6 bases). Germline V gene data show CDR1 as DFQATT and CDR2 as SNEGSKA (reference sequence). The CDR3 sequence is 12 residues long. V was trimmed by 3 bases and J by 3 bases, leaving 9 bases between them.

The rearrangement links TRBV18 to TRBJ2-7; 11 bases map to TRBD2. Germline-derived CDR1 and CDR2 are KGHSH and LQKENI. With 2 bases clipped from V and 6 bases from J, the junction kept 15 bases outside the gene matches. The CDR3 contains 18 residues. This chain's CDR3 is CASSPAQPGLAVLGEQYF. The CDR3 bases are TGTGCCAGCTCACCAGCCCAACCGGGACTAGCGGTGTTGGGCGAGCAGTACTTC.

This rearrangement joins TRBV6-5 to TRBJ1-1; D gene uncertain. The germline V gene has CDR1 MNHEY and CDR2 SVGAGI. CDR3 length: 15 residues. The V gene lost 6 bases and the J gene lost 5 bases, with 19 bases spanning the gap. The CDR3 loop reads CASRVALSGRTEAFF. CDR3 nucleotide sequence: TGTGCCAGCAGGGTGGCCCTCTCGGGTCGTACTGAAGCTTTCTTT.

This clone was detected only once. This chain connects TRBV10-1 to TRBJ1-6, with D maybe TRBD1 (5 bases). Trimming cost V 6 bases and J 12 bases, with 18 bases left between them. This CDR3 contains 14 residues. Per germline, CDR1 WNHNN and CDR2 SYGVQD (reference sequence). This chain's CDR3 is CASSEKAKGVPLHF. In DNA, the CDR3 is TGCGCCAGCAGCGAGAAGGCCAAAGGGGTACCCCTCCACTTT.

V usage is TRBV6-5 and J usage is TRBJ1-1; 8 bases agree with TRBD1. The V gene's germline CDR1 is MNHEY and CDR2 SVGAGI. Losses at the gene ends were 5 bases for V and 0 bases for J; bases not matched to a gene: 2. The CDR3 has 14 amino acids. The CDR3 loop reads CASSRTGMNTEAFF. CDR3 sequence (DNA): TGTGCCAGCAGTCGGACAGGGATGAACACTGAAGCTTTCTTT.

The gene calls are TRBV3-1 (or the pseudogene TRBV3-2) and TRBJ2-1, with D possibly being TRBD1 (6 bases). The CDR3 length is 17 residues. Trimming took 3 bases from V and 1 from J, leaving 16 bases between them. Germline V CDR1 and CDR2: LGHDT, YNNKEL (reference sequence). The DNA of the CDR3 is TGTGCCAGCAGCCAGAGGGGGTCTCCCCGTTCCTACAATGAGCAGTTCTTC. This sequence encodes CASSQRGSPRSYNEQFF.

The DNA of the CDR3 is TGTGCCAGCAGTGCCGGTGCCATGCCCAATCAGCCCCAGCATTTT. Translation: CASSAGAMPNQPQHF. V is TRBV2 and J is TRBJ1-5; D gene unclear. V dropped 4 bases and J dropped 3 bases, with 13 bases sitting between them. This CDR3 is built from 15 residues. Germline assignment: CDR1 SNHLY and CDR2 FYNNEI.

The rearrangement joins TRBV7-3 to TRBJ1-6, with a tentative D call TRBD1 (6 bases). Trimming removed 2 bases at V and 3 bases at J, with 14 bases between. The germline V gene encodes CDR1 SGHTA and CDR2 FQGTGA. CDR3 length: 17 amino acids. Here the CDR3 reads CASSLFAPGVYNSPLHF. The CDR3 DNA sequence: TGTGCCAGCAGCTTATTTGCCCCAGGGGTCTATAATTCACCCCTCCACTTT.

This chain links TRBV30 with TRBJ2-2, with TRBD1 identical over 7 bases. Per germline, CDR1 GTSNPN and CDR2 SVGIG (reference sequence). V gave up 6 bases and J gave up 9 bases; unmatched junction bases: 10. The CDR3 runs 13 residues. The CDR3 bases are TGTGCCTGTCATCTCAGGGGGAACCGGGAGCTGTTTTTT. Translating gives CACHLRGNRELFF.